Detailed here is one T cell receptor (beta chain). Its antigen remains unknown. The data stem from a study of shared clonotypes between healthy human individuals. On the study more broadly: A donor's plate count was three for CD4 naive and three for CD4 memory; CD8 naive had two and CD8 memory one. Study findings and constraints: The four-donor shared clonotypes exceeded non-shared clonotypes in generation probability, with non-shared ones scoring lower. The researchers took only blood, and tissue repertoires probably look different.

Using immunoSEQ multiplex PCR, the repertoire was profiled, and TCRdb retains in-frame clones only, with some absent. The sample has roughly 650,000 clones, around 97% seen once. V lost 6 bases and J 0 bases, leaving 11 bases between the germline ends. Germline CDR1 is MDHEN and CDR2 is SYDVKM. CDR3 length: 14 amino acids. Donors comprised healthy HIV-negative adults lacking recent acute infections or vaccinations. This TCR was recovered from a woman aged 25 to 45 in good health. J is TRBJ1-1 and V is TRBV28, with no clear D. The sample comprised naive CD4+ T cells sorted from blood. Indicated subset: CD45RA+ positively selected. CDR3: CASSHYEVNTEAFF. CDR3 nucleotides: TGTGCCAGCAGCCACTACGAGGTGAACACTGAAGCTTTCTTT.